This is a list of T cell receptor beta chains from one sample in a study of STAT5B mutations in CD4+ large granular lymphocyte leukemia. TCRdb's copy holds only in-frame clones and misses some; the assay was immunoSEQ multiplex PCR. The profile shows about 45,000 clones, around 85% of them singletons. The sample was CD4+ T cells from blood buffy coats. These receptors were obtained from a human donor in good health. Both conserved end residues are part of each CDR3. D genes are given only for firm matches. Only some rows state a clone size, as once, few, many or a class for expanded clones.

TGTGCCAGCAGTTTATGGACAGGGTCGCCCGCGACAGCCCGGTATGAAGCTTTCTTT CASSLWTGSPATARYEAFF TRBJ1-1 TRBD1 TRBV28 -
TGTGCCAGCAGGGCACCCGGACGGAACTATGGCTACACCTTC CASRAPGRNYGYTF TRBJ1-2 - TRBV6-6 -
TGTGCCACACGCCTAGGCGGGAGCTCCGAGCAGTACTTC CATRLGGSSEQYF TRBJ2-7 TRBD2 TRBV15 -
TGTGCCAGCAGTTTAGTGGGACAGGGTTCCTCCTACGAGCAGTACTTC CASSLVGQGSSYEQYF TRBJ2-7 TRBD1 TRBV27 -
TGTGCCTGGAGTGGAGGGGGCGGTCAGCCCCAGCATTTT CAWSGGGGQPQHF TRBJ1-5 TRBD1 TRBV30 once
TGTGCCAGCAGTCCAGGGGGACTAGCGGGACAAGGAGCAGATACGCAGTATTTT CASSPGGLAGQGADTQYF TRBJ2-3 TRBD2 TRBV2 -
TGTGCCAGCAGCGGCCCCGGGACAGGGAGATCTGGGGCCAACGTCCTGACTTTC CASSGPGTGRSGANVLTF TRBJ2-6 TRBD1 TRBV7-3 -
TGTGCCAGCAGCTTATTAGCGGGACGGGAGACCCAGTACTTC CASSLLAGRETQYF TRBJ2-5 TRBD2 TRBV5-8 -
TGCGCCAGCAGCTTGCCCCAGGGGACCACCCGCTACGAGCAGTACTTC CASSLPQGTTRYEQYF TRBJ2-7 - TRBV5-1 -
TGTGCCAGCAGCCCGCGGACAGTTGGGGAGACCCAGTACTTC CASSPRTVGETQYF TRBJ2-5 - TRBV14 -
TGTGCCAGCAGCTCTGGTGGGGGGACAAACTATAACTATGGCTACACCTTC CASSSGGGTNYNYGYTF TRBJ1-2 - TRBV5-6 -
TGTGCCTGGAGCCTAGGGAGCTACGAGCAGTACTTC CAWSLGSYEQYF TRBJ2-7 - TRBV30 -
TGTGCCAGTAGTACGACAGGGACTCTCACCATCTATGGCTACACCTTC CASSTTGTLTIYGYTF TRBJ1-2 TRBD1 TRBV19 few
TGTGCCAGCAGCCAAGGGGGGGCCCTCTACTATGGCTACACCTTC CASSQGGALYYGYTF TRBJ1-2 - TRBV6-5 -
TGTGCCAGCAGCTTAGGGCCCGGGACAGGAAATGAAAAACTGTTTTTT CASSLGPGTGNEKLFF TRBJ1-4 TRBD1 TRBV7-9 -
TGTGCCAGTAGTATAGAGGGTCGGGGCGGGGAGCTGTTTTTT CASSIEGRGGELFF TRBJ2-2 - TRBV19 -
TGTGCCAGCAGCGGACGTCCTATACCAGAGACCCAGTACTTC CASSGRPIPETQYF TRBJ2-5 - TRBV6-5 -